This TCR beta chain was sequenced in a study of T cell changes during pregnancy in multiple sclerosis. Produced via immunoSEQ multiplex PCR; TCRdb's table is partial and in-frame only. Of 40,000 to 45,000 clones listed, about 93% are singletons. The V segment lost 1 base and the J segment 9 bases; nucleotides outside the gene matches: 9. The CDR3 consists of 16 residues. Germline loops: CDR1 LGHNA, CDR2 YNFKEQ. Sequences were derived from CD4+ T cells from peripheral blood mononuclear cells, sampled before pregnancy. The chain couples TRBV4-2 to TRBJ2-1, with 10 bases fitting TRBD2. The clonotype comes from a female donor with multiple sclerosis, enrolled in a pregnancy study. The CDR3 DNA is TGTGCCAGCAGCCAAGCGGAGCGGGGGGGCCATGGTGAGCAGTTCTTC. This sequence encodes CASSQAERGGHGEQFF.